Described below is a single T cell receptor beta chain sequence and its context. Its antigen is still unknown. Base qualities were left out, and no much larger clone turns up one base away. Whole blood was collected in K2EDTA tubes by collaborating institutions according to the institutions' own protocols. For TCRbeta analysis, collaborators shipped samples as frozen whole blood, isolated PBMCs, or DNA extracted from either of those sample types. TCRbeta CDR3 regions were amplified from genomic DNA using the immunoSEQ Assay, a bias-controlled multiplex PCR. The authors' pipeline ran thus. The number of nucleated cells in each sample was estimated from the amplification of reference gene primers within the assay. To quantify the absolute abundance of each unique TCRbeta CDR3 rearrangement, sequence reads were collapsed and filtered. For each sample, productive Simpson clonality was calculated as the square root of Simpson's diversity index across productive rearrangements. What TCRdb holds here is the immuneACCESS table cut down to in-frame rearrangements. Part of the clones is not present; checked against another copy, under half of the missing clones reflect an unresolved V gene, and the others are unexplained. That table gives V, J and clone size, and the DNA gave D and trimming. The sample includes more than 85,000 clones, with just over 90% observed a single time. The ten largest clones take up around 0.94% of the sample.

This entry comes from a study of blood T cell repertoires in COVID-19 (dated by TCRdb to 2018 to 2021). Study-wide context: Samples covering the acute and convalescent phases of COVID-19 were provided by collaborators in the United States, Italy and Spain. The material from the prospective study consisted of cDNA or gDNA derived from T cells, B-cell-depleted T cells, or PBMCs. The dataset comprised deeply sampled blood TCRbeta repertoires from subjects exposed to, actively infected with, or recovered from COVID-19. A freely available public database, intended as a resource for researchers studying the immune response to SARS-CoV-2, is where the repertoires were released. The samples were drawn from the first 160 participants of the ongoing ImmuneRACE study and from 950 to 1,500 subjects provided by 6 global collaborators. A de-identified subject ID, COVID-19 status, age in years and sex were almost always included in the sample metadata. HLA class I and class II types, where available, came from metadata supplied by the sample provider rather than from assay-based typing. Overall study results and their limits: The amount of clinical and demographic metadata varied by source and participant and was provided uncurated.

Trimming takes 2 bases off V and 5 bases off J; junction bases not matched to a gene: 8. CDR1 and CDR2 (MDHEN, SYDVKM) derive from the germline V gene. The cysteine opens and the phenylalanine closes a CDR3 of 16 amino acids. Kept here is only the CDR3 DNA, which spans 48 bases and is read in frame from base 1. This TCR came from a man aged 60 to 69 with acute or convalescent COVID-19. The source material was peripheral blood. This receptor chain uses TRBV28 and TRBJ2-3, and TRBD2 aligns with 9 junction nucleotides. The nucleotide sequence is TGTGCCAGCAGTTTAGGTCTAGCGGGACGAGGAGATACGCAGTATTTT. It encodes CASSLGLAGRGDTQYF.